The sequence of this T cell receptor beta chain was determined in a study of cytomegalovirus exposure and HLA in healthy donors (dated by TCRdb to 2017 to 2019). For context, the study as a whole: An earlier analysis of more than 550 of the donors reported approximately 300 Gb of sequence data and 117 million unique TCR beta sequences obtained from about 180 million T cells. An early release covering just under 650 HLA-typed donors comprised roughly 300 gigabases of sequencing data and 85 million or so unique TCR sequences. The genetic ancestry cluster associated with self-reported Caucasian donors included about 81% of the approximately 400 genotyped donors. The aim of the study was to test whether cataloging public T cell receptors could identify signatures of past pathogen exposure. The study used immunosequencing to profile the T cell repertoires of under 700 subjects and linked those repertoires to cytomegalovirus serostatus. In addition to the first cohort of 500 to 850 subjects, a separate validation cohort of 130 or so different subjects was used. To predict cytomegalovirus infection status, the study combined high-throughput TCR immunosequencing, statistical association of individual TCRs with disease status, and machine learning. In a later analysis, previously published TCR beta repertoires from 550 to 750 donors were re-analyzed and high-resolution HLA genotyping was added so that TCR occurrence patterns could be studied. The later analysis used no new phenotypic data to find candidate immune exposures, relying instead on TCR beta sequences and their occurrence across donors. In an earlier analysis of roughly 540 of the donors, high-throughput TCR beta sequencing was used to judge whether each TCR beta V gene segment behaved as functional or pseudogenic. Donor age, sex, ethnicity and CMV serostatus were compiled alongside the repertoire data. A later genetic analysis took genome-wide SNP genotypes for about three fifths of the roughly 670 donors and used that subset as a discovery cohort. Every repertoire in the discovery cohort had been generated on one and the same sequencing platform. HLA typing covered class I and class II loci at four-digit resolution. The number of donors typed differed by locus, with 629-630 for A, B, C, DRB1 and DQB1, 522 for DQA1, approximately 570 for DPA1, and around 460 for DPB1. Because of strong linkage in the cohort, five DR-DQ haplotypes were treated as single units for association and clustering. Among 300 to 500 genotyped donors of the cohort, an average of around 240,000 unique TCR beta nucleotide sequences was sequenced per donor, of which roughly 17% were non-productive.

Library construction relied on the immunoSEQ multiplex PCR assay. For the multiplex PCR, a mixture combining 60 forward primers for TCR Vbeta segments and 13 reverse primers for TCR Jbeta segments was used. A multiplex PCR assay on genomic DNA amplified the CDR3 region of rearranged TCR beta genes. The amplified TCR beta libraries were sequenced on the Illumina HiSeq System as 87-base-pair reads. The original pipeline was this. In a later analysis, around 80 million unique TCR beta chains were counted across the approximately 640 repertoires, and roughly 11 million of these chains were shared by at least two donors. A nearest-neighbor algorithm error-corrected the raw reads and collapsed the reads into unique sequences, merging closely related sequences to remove PCR and sequencing errors. Alignment of CDR3 sequences to IMGT reference sequences was used to assign V, D and J gene segments. For a sequence to be retained, a match of at least six nucleotides to both a V gene segment and a J gene segment was required. Rearrangements were classified as productive when the CDR3 lacked stop codons and remained in frame with V and J, and all other rearrangements were classified as non-productive. CDR3 was defined according to IMGT convention as the region running from the second conserved V-encoded cysteine to the conserved J-encoded phenylalanine. The earlier analysis of more than 450 of the donors excluded sequences that lacked an unambiguous match to a single V gene segment. In an earlier analysis of more than 500 of the donors, a V segment was called functional when productive rearrangements were above 56.7%, and segregating when the standard deviation between donors exceeded 5%. A statistical classification framework was built for diagnosing cytomegalovirus status from the catalog of TCR beta chain sequences. In a later analysis, V and J genes were assigned by comparing TCR nucleotide sequences against IMGT/GENE-DB human TR gene sequences. A later analysis assigned CDR3 sequences and most-parsimonious VDJ recombination scenarios with the TCRdist pipeline. A later analysis defined each TCR beta chain by its CDR3 amino acid sequence plus V-gene family, and excluded reads lacking a unique V-gene family. As a way to deal with suspected cross-contamination and a sequencing artifact, a later analysis dropped 450 to 600 nucleotide sequences that were highly shared and had low generation probability. In a later analysis, a clonal expansion index was calculated for each public chain from normalized within-repertoire ranks of inferred template counts. Generation probabilities in a later analysis came from a VDJ recombination model fitted to out-of-frame rearrangements, and those results were checked against IGoR. A later analysis scored TCR-TCR, TCR-HLA and TCR-CMV co-occurrence with hypergeometric tests, applying a repertoire-size bias correction to TCR pairs. A later analysis estimated false discovery rates by permuting HLA or CMV assignments 20 times. A later analysis grouped co-occurring TCRs with DBSCAN, adding TCRdist sequence similarity when clustering within HLA-allele-positive subsets. Repertoires with fewer than 30,000 or more than 120,000 public chains were left out of co-occurrence clustering, as were about 5 repertoires with anomalous nucleotide sharing. TCRdb holds this immuneACCESS table with in-frame rearrangements only. Some clones are missing; in checked studies, unresolved V genes explain under half, and the rest has no known cause. The V and J calls and clone size are taken from that table; D and trimming were inferred from the DNA. The sample contains around 170,000 clones, approximately 75% of them found a single time. The ten largest clonotypes hold approximately 1.5% of the sample.

Measured from the cysteine to the phenylalanine, the CDR3 is 12 residues long. Here the CDR3 DNA is all that survives: 36 bases in frame from base 1. For CDR1 and CDR2, the germline V gene lists SQVTM and ANQGSEA. Trimming takes 5 bases from V and 2 bases from J, and the germline ends sit 9 bases apart. Worth noting for this clone: Its binding antigen is unknown. Base qualities are missing; no much larger clone stands one base away.

The cohort was made up of roughly 670 healthy bone marrow donors. At the time of sampling, all cohort members were nominally healthy, though unrecorded immune exposures were likely present. The donor tested CMV seronegative and was one of the 352 seronegative cohort members. A peripheral blood sample was collected from each donor, and TCR beta sequencing was performed on peripheral blood mononuclear cells. Genomic DNA was extracted from the blood cell samples with the Qiagen DNeasy Blood Extraction Kit. Here is what the overall study found, with its caveats: V-gene and J-gene trimming of TCR beta chains was associated with a missense DCLRE1C variant in a later genetic analysis, and the association was replicated in an independent cohort. At a false discovery rate of 0.05, a later analysis linked under 20,000 TCR beta sequences to specific HLA alleles. A later analysis found that most CMV-associated TCR beta chains appeared HLA-restricted, with HLA associations seemingly driven largely by CMV exposure. The classifier was reported to diagnose cytomegalovirus status with high specificity and sensitivity in both the original and validation cohorts. In a later analysis, HLA-associated TCR beta chains showed more clonal expansion and lower generation probabilities than non-associated chains that were equally common. Sequencing depth was assumed to be roughly uniform across donors in the presence/absence analyses, though that assumption may not hold. Several of the top co-occurrence clusters appeared to be linked to parvovirus B19, influenza, CMV and Epstein-Barr virus, according to a later analysis. CMV serostatus was the only immune exposure information available for the cohort. While some public TCRs were present in many individuals, most TCR sequences turned up only very rarely across donors. The authors suggested that the approach could potentially be extended to other disease states and immunological phenotypes. Compared with the roughly 700-donor mean, donors in an Asian-associated ancestry cluster had fewer N-insertions in productive TCRs, according to a later genetic analysis. Broadly in line with IMGT annotations, most TCR beta V segments showed up in productive rearrangements about 90% or about 30% of the time in an earlier analysis of some 590 of the donors. A group of highly shared sequence variants was considered likely to be a technical artifact of the sequencing pipeline. A few of the identified cytomegalovirus-associated TCR beta chains were confirmed in vitro to be specific for cytomegalovirus antigens. When HLA alleles, especially DR and DQ, strongly co-occurred, TCR associations were difficult to assign to individual alleles. In a later analysis, the rate of TCR association differed among HLA loci, with DRB1 alleles having the most associated TCRs and HLA-C alleles having the fewest. The study gave a list of more than 150 TCR beta chains associated with cytomegalovirus. In this cohort, only TCR beta chains were sequenced, and detectable features were limited by the absence of alpha or paired-chain data. Linkage disequilibrium might explain the correlated functional status among segregating V segments, but an unknown experimental factor could not be ruled out. A further reported finding was that TCR beta sequences accurately predicted the HLA-A and HLA-B alleles for most subjects in the first cohort. Because HLA typing was missing for some donors at each locus, association tests included only the typed subset. Some IMGT-functional V segments, including TRBV6-2 and TRBV6-3, could not be told apart with the 87-base-pair reads, so those segments were excluded. Seventeen rarely observed V segments, including chromosome 9 orphons, were excluded from the earlier analysis of approximately 600 of the donors because counts were too low.

The chain is made from TRBV29-1 and TRBJ1-1, with the D gene uncertain. This TCR derives from a girl aged 5-17 years in good health and CMV-seronegative. The sample was PBMCs. The CDR3 has the sequence CSVSPRNTEAFF. The base sequence is TGCAGCGTTTCCCCTAGAAACACTGAAGCTTTCTTT.